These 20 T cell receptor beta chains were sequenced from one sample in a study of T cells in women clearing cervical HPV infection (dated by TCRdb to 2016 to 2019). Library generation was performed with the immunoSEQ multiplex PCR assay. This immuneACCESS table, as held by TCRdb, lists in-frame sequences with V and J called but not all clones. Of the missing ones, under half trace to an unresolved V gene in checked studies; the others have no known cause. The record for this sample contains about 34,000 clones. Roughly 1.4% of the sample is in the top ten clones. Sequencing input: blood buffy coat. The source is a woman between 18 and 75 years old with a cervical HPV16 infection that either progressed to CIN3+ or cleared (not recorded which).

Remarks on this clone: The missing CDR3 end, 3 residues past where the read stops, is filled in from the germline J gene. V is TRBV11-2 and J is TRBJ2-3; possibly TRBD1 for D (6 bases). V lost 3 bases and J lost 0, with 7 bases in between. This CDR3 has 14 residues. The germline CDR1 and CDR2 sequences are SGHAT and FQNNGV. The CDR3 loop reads CASSFDRSTDTQYF. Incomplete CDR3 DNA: TGTGCCAGCAGCTTTGACAGGAGCACAGATACG.

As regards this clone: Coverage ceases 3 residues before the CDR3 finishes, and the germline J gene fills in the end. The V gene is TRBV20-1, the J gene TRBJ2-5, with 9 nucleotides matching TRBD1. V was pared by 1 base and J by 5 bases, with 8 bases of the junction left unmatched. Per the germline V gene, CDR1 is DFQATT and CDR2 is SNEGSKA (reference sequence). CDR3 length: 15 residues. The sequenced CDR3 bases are TGCAGTGCTAGAGGAACAGGGGGCCTGACGGAGACC. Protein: CSARGTGGLTET. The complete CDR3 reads CSARGTGGLTETQYF.

Partial CDR3 DNA: TGTGCCAGTAGTAACTTCGCGCAGACC. Amino acids: CASSNFAQT. The CDR3 in full is CASSNFAQTQYF. The chain joins TRBV19 to TRBJ2-5; D is unclear. Read data end 3 residues before the CDR3 end; the end is taken from the germline J gene. Germline V gene sequence: CDR1 LNHDA, CDR2 SQIVND (reference sequence). V dropped 4 bases and J dropped 6 bases, with 9 bases sitting between them. The CDR3 loop spans 12 amino acids.

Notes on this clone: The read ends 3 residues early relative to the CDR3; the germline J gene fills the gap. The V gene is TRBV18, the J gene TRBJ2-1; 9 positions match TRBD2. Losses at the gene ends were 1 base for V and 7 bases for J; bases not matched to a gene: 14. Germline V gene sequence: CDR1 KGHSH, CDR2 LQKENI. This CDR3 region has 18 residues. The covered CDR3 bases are TGTGCCAGCTCACCACAAAGCCCAGCGGGAGGTCGTGCGAATGAG. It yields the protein CASSPQSPAGGRANE. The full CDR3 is CASSPQSPAGGRANEQFF.

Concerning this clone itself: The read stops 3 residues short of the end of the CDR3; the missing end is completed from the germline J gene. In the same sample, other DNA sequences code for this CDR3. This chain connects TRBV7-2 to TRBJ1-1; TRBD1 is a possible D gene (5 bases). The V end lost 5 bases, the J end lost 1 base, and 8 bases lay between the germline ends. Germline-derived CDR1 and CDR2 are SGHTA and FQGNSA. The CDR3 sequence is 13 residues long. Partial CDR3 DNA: TGTGCCAGCAGCGGGGGGGGGAACACTGAA. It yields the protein CASSGGGNTE. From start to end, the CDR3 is CASSGGGNTEAFF.

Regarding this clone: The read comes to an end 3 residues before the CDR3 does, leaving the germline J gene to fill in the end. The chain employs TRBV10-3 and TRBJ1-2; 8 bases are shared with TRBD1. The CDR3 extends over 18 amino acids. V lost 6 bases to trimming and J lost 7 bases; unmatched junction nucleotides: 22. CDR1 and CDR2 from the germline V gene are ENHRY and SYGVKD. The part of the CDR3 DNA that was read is TGTGCCATCAGCCCCGCCGGACAGGGTATTCGGAATCCTACTGGC. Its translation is CAISPAGQGIRNPTG. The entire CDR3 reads CAISPAGQGIRNPTGYTF.

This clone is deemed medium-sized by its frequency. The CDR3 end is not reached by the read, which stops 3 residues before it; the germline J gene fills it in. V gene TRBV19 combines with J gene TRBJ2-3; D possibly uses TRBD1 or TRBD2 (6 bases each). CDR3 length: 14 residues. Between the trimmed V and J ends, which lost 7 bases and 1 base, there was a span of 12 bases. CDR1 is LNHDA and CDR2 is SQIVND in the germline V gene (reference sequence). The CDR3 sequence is CASTSGEGTDTQYF. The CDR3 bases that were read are TGTGCCAGTACCTCAGGGGAGGGCACAGATACG.

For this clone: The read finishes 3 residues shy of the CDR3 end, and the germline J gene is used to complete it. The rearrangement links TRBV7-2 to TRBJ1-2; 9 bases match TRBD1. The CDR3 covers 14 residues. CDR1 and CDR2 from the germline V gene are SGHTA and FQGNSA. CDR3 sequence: CASSLDRGGRGYTF. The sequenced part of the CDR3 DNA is TGTGCCAGCAGCTTGGACAGGGGAGGCCGGGGC.

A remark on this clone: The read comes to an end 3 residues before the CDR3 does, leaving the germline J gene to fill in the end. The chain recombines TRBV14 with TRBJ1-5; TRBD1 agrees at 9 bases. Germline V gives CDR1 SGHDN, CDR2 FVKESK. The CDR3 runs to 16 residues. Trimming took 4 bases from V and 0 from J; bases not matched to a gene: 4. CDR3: CASSRRTGVSNQPQHF. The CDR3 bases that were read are TGTGCCAGCAGCCGGCGGACAGGGGTTAGCAATCAGCCC.

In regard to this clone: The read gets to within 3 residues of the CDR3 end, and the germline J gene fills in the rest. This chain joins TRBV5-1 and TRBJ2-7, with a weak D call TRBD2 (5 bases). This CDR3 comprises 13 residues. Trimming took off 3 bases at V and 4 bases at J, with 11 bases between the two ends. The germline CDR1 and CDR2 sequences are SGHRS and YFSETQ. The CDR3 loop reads CASSSGRGYEQYF. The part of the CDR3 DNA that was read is TGCGCCAGCAGCTCAGGTCGGGGATACGAG.

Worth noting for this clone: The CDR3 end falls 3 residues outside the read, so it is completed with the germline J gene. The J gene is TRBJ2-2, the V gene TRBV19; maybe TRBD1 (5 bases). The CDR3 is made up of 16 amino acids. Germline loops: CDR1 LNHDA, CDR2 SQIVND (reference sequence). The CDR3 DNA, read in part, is TGTGCCAGTAATCGGCTTCTTAGCTCTGGGGCCAACGTG. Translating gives CASNRLLSSGANV. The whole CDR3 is CASNRLLSSGANVLFF.

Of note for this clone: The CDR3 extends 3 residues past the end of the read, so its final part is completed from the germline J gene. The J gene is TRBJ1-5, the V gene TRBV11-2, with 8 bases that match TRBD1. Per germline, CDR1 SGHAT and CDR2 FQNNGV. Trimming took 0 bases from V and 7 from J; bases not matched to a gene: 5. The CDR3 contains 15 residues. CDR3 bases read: TGTGCCAGCAGCTTAGAACCAGGGGGCAGGCAGCCC. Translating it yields CASSLEPGGRQP. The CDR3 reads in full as CASSLEPGGRQPQHF.

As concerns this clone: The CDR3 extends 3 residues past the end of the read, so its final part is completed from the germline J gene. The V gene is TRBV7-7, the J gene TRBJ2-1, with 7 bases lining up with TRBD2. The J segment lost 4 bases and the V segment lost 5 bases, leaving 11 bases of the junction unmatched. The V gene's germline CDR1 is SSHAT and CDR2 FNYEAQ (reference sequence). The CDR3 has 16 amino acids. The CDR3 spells CASSALADTLYNEQFF. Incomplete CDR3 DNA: TGTGCCAGCAGCGCCCTAGCGGACACCTTATACAATGAG.

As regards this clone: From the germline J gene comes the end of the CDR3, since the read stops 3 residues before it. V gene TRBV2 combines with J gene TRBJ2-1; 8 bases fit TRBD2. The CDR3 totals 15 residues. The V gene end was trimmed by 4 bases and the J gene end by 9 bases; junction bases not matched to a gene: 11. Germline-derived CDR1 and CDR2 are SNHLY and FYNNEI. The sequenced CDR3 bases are TGTGCCAGCAGTGCGGGGACTAGGGGGGCGACTGAG. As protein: CASSAGTRGATE. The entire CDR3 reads CASSAGTRGATEQFF.

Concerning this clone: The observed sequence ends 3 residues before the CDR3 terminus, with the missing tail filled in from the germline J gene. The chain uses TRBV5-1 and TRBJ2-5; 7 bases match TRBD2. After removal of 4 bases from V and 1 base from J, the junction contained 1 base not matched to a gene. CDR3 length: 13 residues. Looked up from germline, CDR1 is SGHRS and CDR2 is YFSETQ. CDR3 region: CASSRTSQETQYF. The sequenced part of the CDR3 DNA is TGCGCCAGCAGCCGGACTAGCCAAGAGACC.

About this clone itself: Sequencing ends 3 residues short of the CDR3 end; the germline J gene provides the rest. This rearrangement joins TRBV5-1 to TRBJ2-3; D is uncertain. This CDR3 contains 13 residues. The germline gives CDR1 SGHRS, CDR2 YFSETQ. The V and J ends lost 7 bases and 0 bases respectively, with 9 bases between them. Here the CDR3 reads CASAGYSTDTQYF. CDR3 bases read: TGCGCCAGCGCCGGTTACAGCACAGATACG.

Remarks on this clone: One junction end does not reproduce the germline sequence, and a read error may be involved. The part of the CDR3 DNA that was read is TGTGCCAGGAGTGCTAGCGGCCAAGAGACC. This codes for CARSASGQET. The whole CDR3 sequence is CARSASGQETQYF. The chain uses TRBV2 and TRBJ2-5; 7 positions agree with TRBD2. The read falls 3 residues short of the CDR3 end, and the missing part is taken from the germline J gene. CDR3 size: 13 residues. Germline CDR1 SNHLY, CDR2 FYNNEI.

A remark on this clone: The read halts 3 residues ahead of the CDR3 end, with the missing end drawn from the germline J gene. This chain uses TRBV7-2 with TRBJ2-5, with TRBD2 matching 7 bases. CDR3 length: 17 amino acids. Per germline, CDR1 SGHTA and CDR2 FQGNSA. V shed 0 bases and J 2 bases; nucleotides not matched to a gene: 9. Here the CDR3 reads CASSLAPGTNLQETQYF. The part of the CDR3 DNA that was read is TGTGCCAGCAGCTTAGCCCCCGGGACTAACCTTCAAGAGACC.

The CDR3 sequence is CASSHGTGSSRGTEAFF. Partial CDR3 DNA: TGTGCCAGCAGCCATGGGACAGGCTCTTCTCGGGGCACTGAA. This chain uses TRBV7-8 with TRBJ1-1; 8 bases fit TRBD1. The missing CDR3 end, 3 residues past where the read stops, is filled in from the germline J gene. Germline V lookup: CDR1 SGHVS, CDR2 FQNEAQ. Trimming took 5 bases from V and 4 from J; bases not matched to a gene: 15. There are 17 residues in the CDR3.

The CDR3 here is CASSERTGSRGEKLFF. The sequenced part of the CDR3 DNA is TGTGCCAGCAGTGAACGGACAGGGAGTAGGGGCGAAAAG. The V gene is TRBV2, the J gene TRBJ2-2; TRBD1 agrees at 8 bases. The read halts 3 residues ahead of the CDR3 end, with the missing end drawn from the germline J gene. The CDR3 length is 16 residues. Per the germline V gene, CDR1 is SNHLY and CDR2 is FYNNEI.